These T cell receptor beta chains were read from a single sample in a study of blood T cells in healthy people across ages. TCRdb processed the 5' RACE reads anew with MiXCR; each CDR3 protein has one entry. The profile shows some 690,000 distinct CDR3 sequences, 22% of them singletons. The specimen sequenced was blood. The receptors here all came from a man between 65 and 79 years old in good health. The conserved cysteine and the conserved F or W are not part of the CDR3 here. Clone size, where shown, is once, few, many, or a class for clones that have expanded.

abundance: .; j_gene: TRBJ1-5; v_gene: TRBV7-6; CDR3aa: ASSLLGQRGQPQH
abundance: .; j_gene: TRBJ1-1; v_gene: TRBV19; CDR3aa: ASSIGTNTEAF
abundance: few; j_gene: TRBJ2-1; v_gene: TRBV4-1; CDR3aa: ASSQGENEQF
abundance: few; j_gene: TRBJ2-1; v_gene: TRBV10-3; CDR3aa: AISESTSGRANEQF
abundance: few; j_gene: TRBJ2-3; v_gene: TRBV7-8; CDR3aa: ASSLAQNKNTQY
abundance: .; j_gene: TRBJ1-2; v_gene: TRBV20-1; CDR3aa: SARRTGSYGYT
abundance: few; j_gene: TRBJ1-4; v_gene: TRBV29-1; CDR3aa: SAKGQGEGEKLF
abundance: few; j_gene: TRBJ2-1; v_gene: TRBV5-1; CDR3aa: ASSPGTLNEQF
abundance: few; j_gene: TRBJ2-1; v_gene: TRBV20-1; CDR3aa: SAQLLAGVVNEQF
abundance: .; j_gene: TRBJ1-6; v_gene: TRBV25-1; CDR3aa: ASRQVNSPLH
abundance: .; j_gene: TRBJ1-1; v_gene: TRBV27; CDR3aa: ASIQPKELTEAF
abundance: many; j_gene: TRBJ2-3; v_gene: TRBV13; CDR3aa: ASSPRTLSTDTQY
abundance: .; j_gene: TRBJ1-1; v_gene: TRBV7-9; CDR3aa: ASSPAQMAVEAF
abundance: few; j_gene: TRBJ2-5; v_gene: TRBV20-1; CDR3aa: SAPPADREKETQY
abundance: .; j_gene: TRBJ2-7; v_gene: TRBV9; CDR3aa: ASSVGQAATHEQY
abundance: few; j_gene: TRBJ2-5; v_gene: TRBV29-1; CDR3aa: SVEVGAYETQY
abundance: .; j_gene: TRBJ2-2; v_gene: TRBV4-3; CDR3aa: ASSQEEASGHTGELF